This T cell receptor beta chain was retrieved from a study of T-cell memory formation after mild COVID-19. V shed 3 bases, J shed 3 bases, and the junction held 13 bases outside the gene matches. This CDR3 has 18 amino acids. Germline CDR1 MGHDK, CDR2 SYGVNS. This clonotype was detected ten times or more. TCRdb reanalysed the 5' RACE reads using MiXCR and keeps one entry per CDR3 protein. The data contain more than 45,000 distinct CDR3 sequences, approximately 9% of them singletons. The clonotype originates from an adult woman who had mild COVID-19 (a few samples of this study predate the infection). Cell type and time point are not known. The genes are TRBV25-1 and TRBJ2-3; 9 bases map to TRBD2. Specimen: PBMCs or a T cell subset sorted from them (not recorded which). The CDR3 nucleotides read TGTGCCAGCAGTGAGCCGTTTTTGCGGGAGGGCCCGACAGATACGCAGTATTTT. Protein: CASSEPFLREGPTDTQYF.